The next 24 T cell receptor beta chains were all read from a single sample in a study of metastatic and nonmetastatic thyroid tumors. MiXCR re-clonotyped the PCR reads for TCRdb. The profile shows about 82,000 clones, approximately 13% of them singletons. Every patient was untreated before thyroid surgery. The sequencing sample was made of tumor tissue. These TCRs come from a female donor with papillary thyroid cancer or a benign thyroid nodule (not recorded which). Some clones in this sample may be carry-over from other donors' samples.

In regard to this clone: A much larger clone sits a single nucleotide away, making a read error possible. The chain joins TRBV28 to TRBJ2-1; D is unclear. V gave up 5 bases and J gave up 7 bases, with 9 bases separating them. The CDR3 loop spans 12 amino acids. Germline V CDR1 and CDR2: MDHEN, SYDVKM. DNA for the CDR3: TGTGCCAGCAGTATCTACTGGAATGAGCAGTTCTTC. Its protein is CASSIYWNEQFF. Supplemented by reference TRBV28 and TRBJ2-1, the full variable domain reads DVKVTQSSRYLVKRTGEKVFLECVQDMDHENMFWYRQDPGLGLRLIYFSYDVKMKEKGDIPEGYSVSREKKERFSLILESASTNQTSMYLCASSIYWNEQFFGPGTRLTVL.

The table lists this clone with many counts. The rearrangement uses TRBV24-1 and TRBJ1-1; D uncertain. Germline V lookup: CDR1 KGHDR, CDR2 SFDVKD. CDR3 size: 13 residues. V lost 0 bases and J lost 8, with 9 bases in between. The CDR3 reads CATSDLLGSEAFF. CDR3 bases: TGTGCCACCAGTGATTTGCTTGGCTCCGAAGCTTTCTTT.

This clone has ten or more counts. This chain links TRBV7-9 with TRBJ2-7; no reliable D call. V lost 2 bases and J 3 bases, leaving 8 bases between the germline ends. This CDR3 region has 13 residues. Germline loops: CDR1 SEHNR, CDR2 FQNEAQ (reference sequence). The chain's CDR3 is CASSLSQYYEQYF. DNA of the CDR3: TGTGCCAGCAGCTTATCACAGTACTACGAGCAGTACTTC.

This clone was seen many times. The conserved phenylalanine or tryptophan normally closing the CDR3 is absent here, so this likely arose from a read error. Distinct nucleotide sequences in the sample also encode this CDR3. CDR3 sequence (DNA): TGTGCCACCAAGTTGGGCGGGATGGCGGATACGCAGTATCTT. Translating it yields CATKLGGMADTQYL. The chain employs TRBV2 and TRBJ2-3, with D tentatively TRBD2 (6 bases). Germline assignment: CDR1 SNHLY and CDR2 FYNNEI. The CDR3 consists of 14 residues. The germline V and J ends were trimmed by 10 bases and 6 bases, with 20 bases remaining between them.

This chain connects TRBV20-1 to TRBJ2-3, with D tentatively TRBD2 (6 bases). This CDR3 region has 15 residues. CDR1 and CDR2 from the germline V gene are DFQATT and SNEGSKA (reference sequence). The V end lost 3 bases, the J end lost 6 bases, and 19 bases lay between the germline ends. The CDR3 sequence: CSASWSIGSLDTQYF. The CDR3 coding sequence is TGCAGTGCTAGTTGGTCTATCGGGAGCCTGGATACGCAGTATTTT.

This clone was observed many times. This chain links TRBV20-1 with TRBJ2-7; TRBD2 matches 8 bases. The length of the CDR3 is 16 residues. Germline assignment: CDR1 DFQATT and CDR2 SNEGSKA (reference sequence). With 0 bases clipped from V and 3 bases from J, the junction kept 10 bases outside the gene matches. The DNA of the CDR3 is TGCAGTGCTAGAGATCTCGCAGTCAGCGGGAGCTACGAGCAGTACTTC. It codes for CSARDLAVSGSYEQYF.

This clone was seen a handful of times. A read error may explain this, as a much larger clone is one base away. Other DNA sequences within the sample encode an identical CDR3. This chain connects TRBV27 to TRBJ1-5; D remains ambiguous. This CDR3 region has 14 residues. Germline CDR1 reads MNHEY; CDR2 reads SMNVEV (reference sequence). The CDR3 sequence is CASSRGAPPGSQHF. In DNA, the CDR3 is TGTGCCAGCAGTAGAGGAGCCCCTCCCGGGTCCCAACATTTT.

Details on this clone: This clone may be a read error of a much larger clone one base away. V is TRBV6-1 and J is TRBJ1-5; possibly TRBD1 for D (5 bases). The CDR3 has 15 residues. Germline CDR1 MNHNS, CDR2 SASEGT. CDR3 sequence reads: CASTFQGLRNQHQHF. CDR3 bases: TGTGCCAGCACCTTCCAGGGTCTTCGCAATCAGCACCAGCATTTT.

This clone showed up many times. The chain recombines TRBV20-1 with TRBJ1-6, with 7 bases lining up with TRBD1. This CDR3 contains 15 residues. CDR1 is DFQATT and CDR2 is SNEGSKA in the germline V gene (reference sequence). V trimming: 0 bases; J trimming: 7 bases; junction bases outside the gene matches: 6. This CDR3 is CSARELTGNNSPLHF. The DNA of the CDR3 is TGCAGTGCTAGAGAGCTGACAGGGAACAATTCACCCCTCCACTTT.

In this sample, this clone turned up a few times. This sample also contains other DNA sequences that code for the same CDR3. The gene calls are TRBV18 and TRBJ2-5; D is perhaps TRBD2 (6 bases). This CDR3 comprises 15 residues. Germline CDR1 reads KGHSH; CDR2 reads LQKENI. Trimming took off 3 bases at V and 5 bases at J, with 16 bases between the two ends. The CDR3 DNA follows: TGTGCCAGCTCACCTGAGGGCCTACGGGGGGAGACCCAGTACTTC. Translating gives CASSPEGLRGETQYF.

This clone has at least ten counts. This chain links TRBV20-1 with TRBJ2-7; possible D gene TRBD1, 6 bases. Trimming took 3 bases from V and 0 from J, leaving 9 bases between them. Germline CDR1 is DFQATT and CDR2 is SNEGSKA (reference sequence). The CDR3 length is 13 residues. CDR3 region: CSARARGSYEQYF. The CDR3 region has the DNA TGCAGTGCTAGGGCCAGGGGCTCCTACGAGCAGTACTTC.

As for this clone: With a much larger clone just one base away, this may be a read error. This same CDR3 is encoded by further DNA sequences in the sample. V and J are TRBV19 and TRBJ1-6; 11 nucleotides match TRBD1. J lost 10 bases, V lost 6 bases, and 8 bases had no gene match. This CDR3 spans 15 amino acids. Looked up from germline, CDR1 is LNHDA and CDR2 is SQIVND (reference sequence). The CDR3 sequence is CASSPRWDRGSPLHF. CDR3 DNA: TGTGCCAGTAGCCCCAGATGGGACAGGGGGTCACCCCTCCACTTT.

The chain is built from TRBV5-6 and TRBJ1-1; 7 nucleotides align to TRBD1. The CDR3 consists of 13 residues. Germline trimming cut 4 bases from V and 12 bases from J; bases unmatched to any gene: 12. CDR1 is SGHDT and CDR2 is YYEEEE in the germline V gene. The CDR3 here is CASSTPEQGSPFF. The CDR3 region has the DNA TGTGCCAGCAGCACGCCGGAACAGGGGTCCCCTTTCTTT.

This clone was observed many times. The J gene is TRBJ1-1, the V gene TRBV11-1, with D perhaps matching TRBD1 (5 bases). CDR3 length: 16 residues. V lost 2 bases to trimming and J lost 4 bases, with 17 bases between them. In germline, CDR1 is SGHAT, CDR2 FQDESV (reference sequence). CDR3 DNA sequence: TGTGCCAGCAGCTTAAGAGTGGCTCCTGGGGCCACTGAAGCTTTCTTT. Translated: CASSLRVAPGATEAFF.

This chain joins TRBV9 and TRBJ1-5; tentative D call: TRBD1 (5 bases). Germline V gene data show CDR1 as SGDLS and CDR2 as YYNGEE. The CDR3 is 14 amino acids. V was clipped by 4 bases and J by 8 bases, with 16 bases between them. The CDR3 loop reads CASSPGVVGEPQHF. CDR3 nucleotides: TGTGCCAGCAGCCCGGGGGTCGTTGGAGAGCCCCAGCATTTT.

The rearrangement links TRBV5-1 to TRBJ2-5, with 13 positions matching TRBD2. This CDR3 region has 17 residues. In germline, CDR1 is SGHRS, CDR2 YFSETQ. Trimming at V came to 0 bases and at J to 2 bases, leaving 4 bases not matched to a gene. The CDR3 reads CASSLGTSGSKQETQYF. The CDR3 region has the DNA TGCGCCAGCAGCTTGGGGACTAGCGGGAGCAAACAAGAGACCCAGTACTTC.

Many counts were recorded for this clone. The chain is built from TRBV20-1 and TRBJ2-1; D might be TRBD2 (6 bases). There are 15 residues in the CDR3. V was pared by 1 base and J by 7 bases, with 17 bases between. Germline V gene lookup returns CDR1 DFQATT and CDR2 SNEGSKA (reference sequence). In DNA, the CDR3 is TGCAGTGCTAGAGGCTTGGGGGAGGTGGGAAATGAGCAGTTCTTC. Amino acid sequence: CSARGLGEVGNEQFF.

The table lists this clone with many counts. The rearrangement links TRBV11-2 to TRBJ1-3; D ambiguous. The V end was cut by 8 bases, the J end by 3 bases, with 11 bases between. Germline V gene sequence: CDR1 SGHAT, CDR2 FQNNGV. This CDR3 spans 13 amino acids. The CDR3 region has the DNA TGTGCCAGCTCCACAACGAATGGAAACACCATATATTTT. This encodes CASSTTNGNTIYF.

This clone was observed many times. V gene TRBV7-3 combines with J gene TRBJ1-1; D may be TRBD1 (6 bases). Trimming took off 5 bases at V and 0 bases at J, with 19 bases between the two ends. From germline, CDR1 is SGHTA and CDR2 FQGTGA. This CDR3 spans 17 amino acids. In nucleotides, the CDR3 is TGTGCCAGCAGCCGCATCGGGGGGCCTTTCATGAACACTGAAGCTTTCTTT. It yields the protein CASSRIGGPFMNTEAFF.

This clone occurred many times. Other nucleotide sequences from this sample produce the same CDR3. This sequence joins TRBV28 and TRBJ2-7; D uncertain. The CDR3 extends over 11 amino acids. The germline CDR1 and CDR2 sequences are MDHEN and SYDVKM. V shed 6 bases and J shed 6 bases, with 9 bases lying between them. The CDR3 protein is CASRTPGEQYF. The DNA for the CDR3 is TGTGCCAGCAGAACCCCGGGCGAGCAGTACTTC.

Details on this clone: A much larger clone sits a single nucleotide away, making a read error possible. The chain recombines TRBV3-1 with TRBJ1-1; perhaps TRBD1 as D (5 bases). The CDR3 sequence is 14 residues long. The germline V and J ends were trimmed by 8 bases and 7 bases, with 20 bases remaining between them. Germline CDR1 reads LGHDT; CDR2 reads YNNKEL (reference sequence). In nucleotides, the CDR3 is TGTGCCAGCGGCCGGGGCCACCGGACGGGTGAAGCTTTCTTT. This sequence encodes CASGRGHRTGEAFF.

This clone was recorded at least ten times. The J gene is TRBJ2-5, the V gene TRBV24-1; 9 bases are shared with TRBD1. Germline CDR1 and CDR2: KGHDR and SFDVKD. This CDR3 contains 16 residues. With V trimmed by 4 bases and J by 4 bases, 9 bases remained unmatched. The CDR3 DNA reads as TGTGCCACCAGTGAGGAGGGGACAGGGCATGGAGAGACCCAGTACTTC. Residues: CATSEEGTGHGETQYF.

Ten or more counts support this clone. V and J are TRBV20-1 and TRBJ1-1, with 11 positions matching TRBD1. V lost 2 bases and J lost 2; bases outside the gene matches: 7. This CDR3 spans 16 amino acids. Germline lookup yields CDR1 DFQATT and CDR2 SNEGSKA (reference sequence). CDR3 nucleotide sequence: TGCAGTGCTAGACACGCCGGGACAGGGGGAAACACTGAAGCTTTCTTT. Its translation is CSARHAGTGGNTEAFF.

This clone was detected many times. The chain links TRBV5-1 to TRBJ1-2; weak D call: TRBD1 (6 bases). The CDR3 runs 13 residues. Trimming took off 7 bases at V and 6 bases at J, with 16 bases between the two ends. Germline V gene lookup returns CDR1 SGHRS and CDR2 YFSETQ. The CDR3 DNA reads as TGCGCCAGCCGACAGGACGACAAACATGGCTACACCTTC. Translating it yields CASRQDDKHGYTF.